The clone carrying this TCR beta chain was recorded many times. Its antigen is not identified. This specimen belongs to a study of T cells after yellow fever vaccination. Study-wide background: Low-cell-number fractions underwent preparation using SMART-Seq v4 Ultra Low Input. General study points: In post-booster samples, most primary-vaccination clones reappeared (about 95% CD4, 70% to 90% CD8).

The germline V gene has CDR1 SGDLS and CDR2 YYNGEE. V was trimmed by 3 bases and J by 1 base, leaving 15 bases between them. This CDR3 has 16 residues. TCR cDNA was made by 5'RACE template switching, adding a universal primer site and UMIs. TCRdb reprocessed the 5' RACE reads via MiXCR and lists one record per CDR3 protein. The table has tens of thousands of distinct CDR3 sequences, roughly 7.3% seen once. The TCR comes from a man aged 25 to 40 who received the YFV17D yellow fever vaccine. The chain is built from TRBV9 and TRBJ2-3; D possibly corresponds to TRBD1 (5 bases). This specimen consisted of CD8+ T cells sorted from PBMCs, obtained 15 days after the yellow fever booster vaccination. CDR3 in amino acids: CASSGGWGSGTDTQYF. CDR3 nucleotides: TGTGCCAGCAGCGGGGGCTGGGGAAGCGGCACAGATACGCAGTATTTT.